This T cell receptor (beta chain) was identified during a study of T cells after yellow fever vaccination. As concerns this clonotype: Its antigen is not identified.

Regarding the study as a whole: The secondary T-cell response peaked on day 5, not day 15, but was weaker. Booster sampling recovered most clones from primary vaccination (roughly 97% CD4, approximately 88% CD8).

CDR1 is LNHNV and CDR2 is YYDKDF in the germline V gene (reference sequence). Trimming left V 6 bases short and J 4 bases short, with 19 bases between. CDR3 length: 15 amino acids. A 5'RACE template-switching step, the method used to make TCR cDNA, added a universal primer site and UMIs. TCRdb reprocessed the 5' RACE reads with MiXCR, giving one entry per CDR3 protein. This table has over 300,000 distinct CDR3 sequences, about 3.5% appearing once. The chain uses TRBV15 and TRBJ2-7; D perhaps matches TRBD2 (6 bases). The sample consisted of PBMCs, taken on the day of the yellow fever booster vaccination. This clonotype was sampled from a man aged 18 to 29 who received the YFV17D yellow fever vaccine. The CDR3 loop is CATRPAWRGRYEQYF. The CDR3 DNA reads as TGTGCCACCAGACCAGCATGGAGGGGTCGGTACGAGCAGTACTTC.